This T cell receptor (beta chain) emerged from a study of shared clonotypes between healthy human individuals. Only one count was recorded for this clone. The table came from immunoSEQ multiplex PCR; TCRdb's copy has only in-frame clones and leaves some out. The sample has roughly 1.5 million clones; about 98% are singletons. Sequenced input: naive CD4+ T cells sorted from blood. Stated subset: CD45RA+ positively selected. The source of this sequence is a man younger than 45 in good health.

This CDR3 is CASNLDGTGAPKDTEAFF. In DNA form, the CDR3 reads TGTGCCAGCAACCTAGACGGGACAGGGGCCCCAAAGGACACTGAAGCTTTCTTT. The chain combines TRBV2 with TRBJ1-1; 10 bases agree with TRBD1. The CDR3 totals 18 residues. The V and J ends lost 7 bases and 3 bases, in that order; junction bases with no gene match: 17. The germline CDR1 and CDR2 sequences are SNHLY and FYNNEI.